The rows below give T cell receptor beta chains drawn from one sample of a study of control samples from healthy donors and cancer patients. Only in-frame clones appear in the TCRdb table, and some are missing; sequencing was by immunoSEQ multiplex PCR. Among roughly 150,000 clones, just over 85% were seen once, and the ten largest hold over 1.5%. Sequencing was carried out using blood. These receptors all stem from a man aged 18 to 29 in good health. Both conserved end residues are part of each CDR3. The order of the fields is clone size, J gene, D gene, V gene, CDR3 protein, CDR3 DNA. The D gene is left open where the match is weak. A clone size is listed for some rows: how often the clone was seen (once, few, many), or a class if it is expanded.

- | TRBJ2-7 | - | TRBV23-1 | CATPTVSNYEQYF | TGCGCCACCCCGACAGTGTCCAACTACGAGCAGTACTTC
- | TRBJ2-2 | - | TRBV11-2 | CASSRGPSNTGELFF | TGTGCCAGCAGCCGCGGGCCGTCGAACACCGGGGAGCTGTTTTTT
- | TRBJ1-5 | - | TRBV6-2/TRBV6-3 | CASSYNGADLQPQHF | TGTGCCAGCAGTTACAATGGGGCAGATCTTCAGCCCCAGCATTTT
- | TRBJ2-7 | - | TRBV5-5 | CASSSPEGQEVYEQYF | TGTGCCAGCAGCTCCCCTGAGGGGCAAGAAGTCTACGAGCAGTACTTC
- | TRBJ2-3 | - | TRBV12-3/TRBV12-4 | CASSALGDTQYF | TGTGCCAGCAGTGCTCTGGGGGATACGCAGTATTTT
- | TRBJ1-1 | - | TRBV3-1/TRBV3-2 | CASRGQNTEAFF | TGTGCCAGCAGGGGACAGAACACTGAAGCTTTCTTT
- | TRBJ1-2 | - | TRBV6-5 | CASSPPGFNYGYTF | TGTGCCAGCAGCCCCCCGGGGTTTAACTATGGCTACACCTTC
- | TRBJ2-3 | - | TRBV2 | CASILEIDTQYF | TGTGCCAGCATCCTAGAGATAGATACGCAGTATTTT
- | TRBJ1-5 | - | TRBV7-2 | CASSLVGGRGFDSNQPQHF | TGTGCCAGCAGCTTAGTAGGTGGCAGGGGCTTCGATAGCAATCAGCCCCAGCATTTT
- | TRBJ1-3 | - | TRBV6-1 | CASSESAGSGNTIYF | TGTGCCAGCAGTGAATCTGCAGGCTCTGGAAACACCATATATTTT
few | TRBJ2-3 | - | TRBV6-6 | CASSQGGATQYF | TGTGCCAGCAGTCAAGGGGGGGCTACGCAGTATTTT
- | TRBJ2-7 | TRBD1 | TRBV19 | CASSNRQGYF | TGTGCCAGTAGTAACCGACAGGGTTACTTC
- | TRBJ2-3 | TRBD2 | TRBV19 | CASSIDISGGTDTQYF | TGTGCCAGTAGTATAGATATTAGCGGGGGTACAGATACGCAGTATTTT
- | TRBJ1-1 | - | TRBV11-2 | CASSLDPRGNAEAFF | TGTGCCAGCAGCTTAGATCCTAGGGGGAACGCTGAAGCTTTCTTT
once | TRBJ1-5 | - | TRBV19 | CASSNTYGSSGNQPQHF | TGTGCCAGTAGTAACACCTACGGGTCATCCGGGAATCAGCCCCAGCATTTT
few | TRBJ1-2 | - | TRBV28 | CASSLILATGYTF | TGTGCCAGCAGTTTAATTTTAGCGACGGGCTACACCTTC
- | TRBJ2-2 | - | TRBV5-5 | CASSWTAANTGELFF | TGTGCCAGCAGCTGGACAGCGGCGAACACCGGGGAGCTGTTTTTT
- | TRBJ2-2 | - | TRBV7-2 | CASSLDPGQNTGELFF | TGTGCCAGCAGCTTAGACCCGGGACAAAACACCGGGGAGCTGTTTTTT
- | TRBJ1-4 | - | TRBV3-1/TRBV3-2 | CASSQDEAAELFF | TGTGCCAGCAGCCAAGATGAAGCCGCAGAACTGTTTTTT
- | TRBJ2-7 | - | TRBV15 | CATSRAEGAPGTYKQYF | TGTGCCACCAGCAGAGCAGAGGGAGCCCCGGGCACCTACAAGCAGTACTTC
- | TRBJ1-3 | TRBD1 | TRBV30 | CAWSGPGGLTIYF | TGTGCCTGGAGTGGCCCAGGGGGTTTAACCATATATTTT
- | TRBJ1-2 | - | TRBV4-3 | CASSQDIGGQNYGYTF | TGCGCCAGCAGCCAAGATATAGGGGGACAAAACTATGGCTACACCTTC
once | TRBJ2-5 | - | TRBV7-2 | CASSLAGGGTETQYF | TGTGCCAGCAGCTTAGCGGGTGGTGGGACTGAGACCCAGTACTTC
once | TRBJ2-1 | - | TRBV15 | CATSQVVVEQFF | TGTGCCACCAGCCAAGTTGTAGTTGAGCAGTTCTTC
- | TRBJ2-3 | - | TRBV6-5 | CASSYTRADTQYF | TGTGCCAGCAGTTACACACGGGCAGATACGCAGTATTTT
- | TRBJ2-7 | - | TRBV19 | CASSISGDEQYF | TGTGCCAGTAGTATTTCGGGCGACGAGCAGTACTTC
- | TRBJ2-5 | - | TRBV6-6 | CASSYGRQETQYF | TGTGCCAGCAGTTACGGCAGACAAGAGACCCAGTACTTC
- | TRBJ2-5 | - | TRBV18 | CASSPQETQYF | TGTGCCAGCTCACCACAAGAGACCCAGTACTTC